These 31 T cell receptor beta chains share one sample of origin, sequenced in a study of graft-versus-host responses after intestinal transplantation. Sequencing used immunoSEQ multiplex PCR; TCRdb keeps in-frame clones, though not all of them. The table lists about 5,700 clones, 69% of them singletons, with over 25% in the top ten. Intraepithelial and lamina propria lymphocytes were released after the graft tissue was processed. The sample in question was ileum tissue, obtained around 310 days after intestinal transplant. These receptors were collected from a human patient who received an intestinal transplant, so some T cells may come from the graft donor.

The chain has TRBV21-1 and TRBJ2-7; the D segment call TRBD2 is taken from the table without a DNA check. TRBV21-1 is a pseudogene segment. This CDR3 is built from 17 residues. CDR3 DNA: TGTGCCAGCAGCAAGTATGGGACTAGCCGACTCTACTACGAGCAGTACTTC. Its translation: CASSKYGTSRLYYEQYF.

This rearrangement joins TRBV4-2 to TRBJ2-3, with 8 bases matching TRBD2. The ends lost 8 bases at V and 2 bases at J; junction bases unmatched: 9. Germline V gene data show CDR1 as LGHNA and CDR2 as YNFKEQ. CDR3 length equals 15 residues. The CDR3 reads CASRNQRGHTDTQYF. As DNA, the CDR3 is TGTGCCAGCCGCAACCAGCGGGGGCACACAGATACGCAGTATTTT.

The table lists this clone with a few counts. The chain combines TRBV2 with TRBJ2-4, with 9 bases identical to TRBD2. V was clipped by 1 base and J by 0 bases; unmatched bases: 1. The germline V gene encodes CDR1 SNHLY and CDR2 FYNNEI. The CDR3 runs to 16 residues. CDR3 DNA sequence: TGTGCCAGCAGTGAAGAACTAGCGGGAGCCAAAAACATTCAGTACTTC. As protein: CASSEELAGAKNIQYF.

This chain joins TRBV2 and TRBJ1-1, with D uncertain. From germline, CDR1 is SNHLY and CDR2 FYNNEI. The CDR3 extends over 13 amino acids. The V end lost 7 bases, the J end lost 4 bases, and 13 bases lay between the germline ends. CDR3 sequence: CASTYAGSTEAFF. The CDR3, as DNA: TGTGCCAGCACCTACGCGGGGAGCACTGAAGCTTTCTTT.

This clone has just a few counts. Other DNA sequences from this sample encode an identical CDR3 as well. The chain couples TRBV5-1 to TRBJ2-3; 12 bases map to TRBD2. The CDR3 loop spans 15 amino acids. In germline, CDR1 is SGHRS, CDR2 YFSETQ. The V segment lost 0 bases and the J segment 6 bases; nucleotides outside the gene matches: 2. The chain's CDR3 is CASSLGLAGADTQYF. Written as DNA, the CDR3 is TGCGCCAGCAGCTTGGGACTAGCGGGAGCGGATACGCAGTATTTT.

The chain joins TRBV7-9 to TRBJ2-2; no firm D call. The ends were cut back, 10 bases at V and 3 bases at J, with 9 bases in the middle. The length of the CDR3 is 12 residues. CDR1 SEHNR and CDR2 FQNEAQ come from the germline V gene (reference sequence). This CDR3 reads CAIWAYTGELFF. For the CDR3, the DNA is TGTGCCATCTGGGCCTACACCGGGGAGCTGTTTTTT.

This chain links TRBV10-3 with TRBJ2-1; TRBD1 is a possible D gene (5 bases). Trimming stripped 6 bases from V and 5 bases from J, with 17 bases between. This CDR3 has 15 amino acids. Germline values: CDR1 ENHRY, CDR2 SYGVKD. For the CDR3, the DNA is TGTGCCATCAGCGACGCCGGCAGGGCCAACAATGAGCAGTTCTTC. It is translated as CAISDAGRANNEQFF.

This clone was observed a single time. The V call is TRBV29-1, the J call TRBJ1-2; 11 bases map to TRBD1. The CDR3 is 16 amino acids. CDR1 and CDR2 from the germline V gene are SQVTM and ANQGSEA. The V segment lost 0 bases and the J segment 2 bases; nucleotides outside the gene matches: 5. The CDR3 reads CSVEDVWTGGNYGYTF. The CDR3 DNA is TGCAGCGTTGAAGATGTCTGGACAGGGGGCAACTATGGCTACACCTTC.

This clone came up once. The chain carries TRBV6-6 and TRBJ2-1, with 7 bases that match TRBD2. Losses at the gene ends were 2 bases for V and 1 base for J; bases not matched to a gene: 5. This CDR3 is built from 16 residues. Germline V gives CDR1 MNHNY, CDR2 SVGAGI (reference sequence). For the CDR3, the DNA is TGTGCCAGCAGTTACGGGGAGGGGACTTCCTACAATGAGCAGTTCTTC. This encodes CASSYGEGTSYNEQFF.

The V gene is TRBV12-5, the J gene TRBJ1-1; 8 bases map to TRBD1. V shed 10 bases and J 3 bases; nucleotides not matched to a gene: 13. The CDR3 is made up of 15 amino acids. CDR1 is LGHNT, CDR2 FRNRAP, per germline. The CDR3 DNA follows: TGTGCTACCGGGACAGGAGAGCTTCGAGACACTGAAGCTTTCTTT. Residues: CATGTGELRDTEAFF. The complete variable domain, with remaining parts taken from reference TRBV12-5 and TRBJ1-1, reads DARVTQTPRHKVTEMGQEVTMRCQPILGHNTVFWYRQTMMQGLELLAYFRNRAPLDDSGMPKDRFSAEMPDATLATLKIQPSEPRDSAVYFCATGTGELRDTEAFFGQGTRLTVV.

The V call is TRBV28, the J call TRBJ1-2; possible D gene TRBD1, 6 bases. Trimming removed 4 bases from V and 8 bases from J, with 17 bases in between. The CDR3 is 14 amino acids. Germline V lookup: CDR1 MDHEN, CDR2 SYDVKM. CDR3 protein: CASSSGYRAQGYTF. The CDR3 DNA reads TGTGCCAGCAGTTCTGGCTACAGGGCTCAAGGCTACACCTTC.

The chain is built from TRBV28 and TRBJ2-3; 8 positions agree with TRBD1. Losses at the gene ends were 8 bases for V and 1 base for J; bases not matched to a gene: 2. The germline V gene has CDR1 MDHEN and CDR2 SYDVKM. The CDR3 loop spans 13 amino acids. The CDR3 DNA sequence: TGTGCCAGCGGACAGGGAGGCACAGATACGCAGTATTTT. It is translated as CASGQGGTDTQYF.

V and J are TRBV19 and TRBJ2-1, with D tentatively TRBD1 (6 bases). Trimming stripped 5 bases from V and 4 bases from J, with 15 bases between. Germline V CDR1 and CDR2: LNHDA, SQIVND (reference sequence). The CDR3 runs to 15 residues. CDR3 DNA sequence: TGTGCCAGTAGTCTCTGGGGGCAGAAGTACAATGAGCAGTTCTTC. As protein: CASSLWGQKYNEQFF. Full variable domain (remainder filled in from reference TRBV19 and TRBJ2-1): DGGITQSPKYLFRKEGQNVTLSCEQNLNHDAMYWYRQDPGQGLRLIYYSQIVNDFQKGDIAEGYSVSREKKESFPLTVTSAQKNPTAFYLCASSLWGQKYNEQFFGPGTRLTVL.

This sequence joins TRBV27 and TRBJ2-7; 10 bases map to TRBD1. This CDR3 comprises 17 residues. Germline CDR1 reads MNHEY; CDR2 reads SMNVEV (reference sequence). V was pared by 2 bases and J by 3 bases, with 10 bases of the junction left unmatched. CDR3 sequence (DNA): TGTGCCAGCAGTTTAGGCCGCGGACAGGGGGGGAGCTACGAGCAGTACTTC. Translation: CASSLGRGQGGSYEQYF.

This chain connects TRBV19 to TRBJ2-1, with D tentatively TRBD2 (5 bases). From germline, CDR1 is LNHDA and CDR2 SQIVND (reference sequence). The CDR3 totals 17 residues. The V gene lost 1 base and the J gene lost 9 bases, with 22 bases spanning the gap. For the CDR3, the DNA is TGTGCCAGTAGTATAGTGTACCGCTTGGCCGAGGGTGGTGAGCAGTTCTTC. It translates to CASSIVYRLAEGGEQFF.

This chain links TRBV10-2 with TRBJ2-1; 12 nucleotides line up with TRBD2. Trimming removed 10 bases from V and 5 bases from J; junction bases left unmatched: 6. Germline CDR1 is WSHSY and CDR2 is SAAADI. This CDR3 contains 14 residues. CDR3 loop: CATRTSGNHNEQFF. In nucleotides, the CDR3 is TGCGCCACCCGGACTAGCGGGAACCACAATGAGCAGTTCTTC.

The chain's CDR3 is CASSQDSRGHEKLFF. In DNA, the CDR3 is TGCGCCAGCAGCCAAGATTCACGGGGGCATGAAAAACTGTTTTTT. The chain is built from TRBV4-3 and TRBJ1-4; D is perhaps TRBD1 (6 bases). CDR1 and CDR2 from the germline V gene are LGHNA and YSLEER. V gave up 0 bases and J gave up 6 bases, with 11 bases separating them. The CDR3 is 15 residues long.

The chain carries TRBV7-9 and TRBJ2-7; D possibly matches TRBD1 or TRBD2 (5 bases each). Germline V gene data show CDR1 as SEHNR and CDR2 as FQNEAQ (reference sequence). The CDR3 contains 13 residues. Trimming stripped 5 bases from V and 7 bases from J, with 15 bases between. CDR3 coding DNA: TGTGCCAGCAGCCGGGACGGGTCCGGGGAGCAGTACTTC. Amino acids: CASSRDGSGEQYF. The whole variable domain, filled in from reference TRBV7-9 and TRBJ2-7, reads DTGVSQNPRHKITKRGQNVTFRCDPISEHNRLYWYRQTLGQGPEFLTYFQNEAQLEKSRLLSDRFSAERPKGSFSTLEIQRTEQGDSAMYLCASSRDGSGEQYFGPGTRLTVT.

This clone occurred a few times. The V call is TRBV6-5, the J call TRBJ2-1; 9 bases agree with TRBD2. Germline CDR1 MNHEY, CDR2 SVGAGI. This CDR3 is built from 15 residues. V shed 6 bases and J 8 bases; nucleotides not matched to a gene: 11. This CDR3 reads CASRGSGSLRDEQFF. CDR3 coding DNA: TGTGCCAGCAGGGGTAGCGGGAGTTTAAGGGATGAGCAGTTCTTC.

This clone appeared a few times. The J gene is TRBJ1-1, the V gene TRBV28, with 7 bases fitting TRBD1. CDR1 is MDHEN, CDR2 SYDVKM, per germline. The junction had 7 bases not matched to a gene; V was cut back by 5 bases and J by 4 bases. There are 14 residues in the CDR3. CDR3 DNA: TGTGCCAGCAGTCTAGGACAGGATTTCACTGAAGCTTTCTTT. Translating gives CASSLGQDFTEAFF.

The chain recombines TRBV29-1 with TRBJ2-1, with D unclear. The germline V and J ends were trimmed by 5 bases and 6 bases, with 5 bases remaining between them. This CDR3 has 10 amino acids. Germline assignment: CDR1 SQVTM and CDR2 ANQGSEA. The CDR3 here is CSVWANEQFF. In DNA, the CDR3 is TGCAGCGTTTGGGCCAATGAGCAGTTCTTC.

The V and J genes are TRBV21-1 and TRBJ2-1; the D segment call TRBD2 is taken from the table without a DNA check. TRBV21-1 is tagged as a pseudogene. This CDR3 region has 12 residues. CDR3 residues: CASSKLKHEQFF. CDR3 DNA: TGTGCCAGCAGCAAATTAAAGCATGAGCAGTTCTTC.

This clone was seen a few times. The V gene is TRBV23-1, the J gene TRBJ2-1; 14 nucleotides align to TRBD2. TRBV23-1 is marked as an open reading frame, function uncertain. The CDR3 spans 17 residues. The V gene end was trimmed by 7 bases and the J gene end by 5 bases; junction bases not matched to a gene: 10. CDR3 loop: CASKWTSGRYEHNEQFF. CDR3 nucleotide sequence: TGCGCCAGCAAATGGACTAGCGGGAGGTATGAACACAATGAGCAGTTCTTC.

This clone is judged medium-sized. The chain couples TRBV28 to TRBJ2-1, with TRBD1 identical over 8 bases. J lost 0 bases, V lost 3 bases, and 7 bases had no gene match. Germline loops: CDR1 MDHEN, CDR2 SYDVKM. The CDR3 has 17 residues. The DNA of the CDR3 is TGTGCCAGCAGTTTCTTCGGGGGACAGGACTCCTACAATGAGCAGTTCTTC. Its translation is CASSFFGGQDSYNEQFF.

This chain connects TRBV13 to TRBJ2-7; D remains ambiguous. V gave up 5 bases and J gave up 6 bases, with 8 bases separating them. The CDR3 runs to 11 residues. Germline-derived CDR1 and CDR2 are PRHDT and FYEKMQ (reference sequence). The CDR3 spells CASSQMREQYF. DNA of the CDR3: TGTGCCAGCAGCCAAATGCGCGAGCAGTACTTC.

The chain has TRBV11-2 and TRBJ1-4; D ambiguous. This CDR3 comprises 17 residues. Germline CDR1 and CDR2: SGHAT and FQNNGV. Trimming pared 0 bases from V and 17 bases from J, leaving 28 bases between. The CDR3 loop reads CASSLEDAGQVKAQFFF. The CDR3 DNA reads as TGTGCCAGCAGCTTAGAAGACGCTGGGCAGGTAAAGGCCCAATTTTTTTTT.

This chain connects TRBV7-2 to TRBJ1-4, with TRBD1 matching over 9 bases. Trimming removed 5 bases from V and 8 bases from J; junction bases left unmatched: 9. The CDR3 is 15 amino acids. The germline V gene has CDR1 SGHTA and CDR2 FQGNSA. CDR3 loop: CASSLRQGGKEKLFF. In DNA, the CDR3 is TGTGCCAGCAGCCTCCGACAGGGGGGTAAAGAAAAACTGTTTTTT.

The rearrangement joins TRBV6-1 to TRBJ1-2; D is perhaps TRBD1 (6 bases). This CDR3 is built from 15 residues. Trimming removed 1 base at V and 5 bases at J, with 14 bases between. In germline, CDR1 is MNHNS, CDR2 SASEGT. CDR3 sequence reads: CASSEGGRTGYGYTF. CDR3 sequence (DNA): TGTGCCAGCAGTGAAGGAGGGCGAACAGGGTATGGCTACACCTTC.

This sequence joins TRBV6-5 and TRBJ2-3, with D hard to call. V was trimmed by 0 bases and J by 0 bases, leaving 4 bases between them. This CDR3 is built from 14 residues. The V gene's germline CDR1 is MNHEY and CDR2 SVGAGI. CDR3 coding DNA: TGTGCCAGCAGTTACTCTTTAAGCACAGATACGCAGTATTTT. It yields the protein CASSYSLSTDTQYF.

The rearrangement joins TRBV6-6 to TRBJ2-2, with 8 bases fitting TRBD2. Looked up from germline, CDR1 is MNHNY and CDR2 is SVGAGI (reference sequence). Trimming at V came to 5 bases and at J to 5 bases, leaving 10 bases not matched to a gene. The CDR3 consists of 16 residues. CDR3 DNA: TGTGCCAGCAGTCCCGGACTAGCCTTAAGGACCGGGGAGCTGTTTTTT. Translating gives CASSPGLALRTGELFF.

This clone occurred a few times. This chain joins TRBV27 and TRBJ2-1, with D unresolved. This CDR3 is built from 11 residues. CDR1 is MNHEY and CDR2 is SMNVEV in the germline V gene (reference sequence). Trimming stripped 2 bases from V and 9 bases from J, with 5 bases between. CDR3 sequence (DNA): TGTGCCAGCAGTTTACTTGGTGAGCAGTTCTTC. Translation: CASSLLGEQFF.